The clone carrying this T cell receptor beta chain was picked up many times. Its antigen is currently unknown. The CDR3 covers 13 residues. With 7 bases clipped from V and 4 bases from J, the junction kept 4 bases outside the gene matches. Germline V gene lookup returns CDR1 MNHEY and CDR2 SVGAGI. This sample was taken from a study of T cells after yellow fever vaccination. Findings of the study overall: Weaker in magnitude, the secondary response showed a faster peak on day 5 versus 15.

TCR cDNA was made by 5'RACE template switching, adding a universal primer site and UMIs. In TCRdb, the 5' RACE reads were re-called with MiXCR into one record per CDR3 protein. Found here are some 400,000 distinct CDR3 sequences, around a sixth of them singletons; the top ten hold 15% to 20%. Material: PBMCs, obtained before the yellow fever booster vaccination. The TCR comes from a man aged 18-30 years who received the YFV17D yellow fever vaccine. The V and J genes are TRBV6-5 and TRBJ2-7; 10 positions agree with TRBD1. CDR3 nucleotides: TGTGCCAGCAATAGACAGGGGGCATACGAGCAGTACTTC. Protein: CASNRQGAYEQYF.